One T cell receptor beta chain is described in this entry. The antigen is not known. The time point here: week 47, end of study. A 20-mer mutant IDH1 peptide at 300 ug was injected subcutaneously with topical imiquimod. There were new WHO grade 3 or 4 astrocytomas in the donors, and these were IDH1-mutant and ATRX-lost. These data are taken from a study of a mutant IDH1 vaccine in newly diagnosed glioma. Study-level background: Patients under treatment included around 60% males and 37.5% females and had a mean age of around 43 years. Participants attended visit V12, the safety follow-up, at week 35, and then attended visit V13 at week 47.

The J segment lost 3 bases and the V segment lost 5 bases, leaving 6 bases of the junction unmatched. Germline V CDR1 and CDR2: MNHEY, SMNVEV (reference sequence). The CDR3 is 15 amino acids. TCRdb keeps only in-frame clones here, not all; method: immunoSEQ multiplex PCR. This sample yields tens of thousands of clones, of which about 88% are seen a single time; about 4% belongs to the top ten. This material consisted of PBMCs, taken from a glioma patient whose treatment included an IDH1 peptide vaccine. This sequence joins TRBV27 and TRBJ2-7; 11 nucleotides agree with TRBD1. The clonotype comes from a woman aged 25 to 45 with glioma. Some clones in this sample may be carry-over from other donors' samples. The CDR3 loop reads CASSIRGTGGYEQYF. The CDR3 nucleotides are TGTGCCAGCAGTATAAGGGGGACAGGGGGCTACGAGCAGTACTTC.